These 6 T cell receptor beta chains were all obtained from the same sample, sequenced in a study of cytomegalovirus exposure and HLA in healthy donors. The PCR used 60 Vbeta and 13 Jbeta primers. TCRdb's copy holds only in-frame clones and misses some; the assay was immunoSEQ multiplex PCR. The table lists about 120,000 clones, roughly 9% of them singletons. Material for sequencing was PBMCs. These receptors were collected from a woman in her thirties or forties in good health and CMV-seropositive.

A few counts support this clone. This rearrangement joins TRBV11-2 to TRBJ2-7; TRBD2 agrees at 10 bases. In germline, CDR1 is SGHAT, CDR2 FQNNGV. V trimming: 2 bases; J trimming: 2 bases; junction bases outside the gene matches: 9. This CDR3 has 17 residues. CDR3 protein: CASSLSAGGPLPYEQYF. DNA for the CDR3: TGTGCCAGCAGCTTATCAGCGGGGGGGCCTCTCCCCTACGAGCAGTACTTC.

The rearrangement joins TRBV10-1 to TRBJ1-1; D might be TRBD1 (6 bases). CDR3 length: 13 amino acids. Germline lookup yields CDR1 WNHNN and CDR2 SYGVQD (reference sequence). The V end was cut by 8 bases, the J end by 0 bases, with 10 bases between. CDR3 in amino acids: CASSRQVNTEAFF. The DNA for the CDR3 is TGCGCCAGCTCCCGACAGGTGAACACTGAAGCTTTCTTT.

The V call is TRBV5-1, the J call TRBJ2-1; 10 bases match TRBD2. Trimming took 3 bases from V and 5 from J; bases not matched to a gene: 5. The CDR3 is 15 amino acids. The germline gives CDR1 SGHRS, CDR2 YFSETQ. CDR3 protein: CASSWALAGDNEQFF. For the CDR3, the DNA is TGCGCCAGCAGCTGGGCTCTAGCGGGGGACAATGAGCAGTTCTTC. Together with reference TRBV5-1 and TRBJ2-1, the CDR3 gives the full variable domain: KAGVTQTPRYLIKTRGQQVTLSCSPISGHRSVSWYQQTPGQGLQFLFEYFSETQRNKGNFPGRFSGRQFSNSRSEMNVSTLELGDSALYLCASSWALAGDNEQFFGPGTRLTVL.

This chain uses TRBV6-1 with TRBJ2-7, with D unclear. V was clipped by 7 bases and J by 0 bases, with 16 bases between them. The germline V gene has CDR1 MNHNS and CDR2 SASEGT. CDR3 length: 15 residues. The CDR3 bases are TGTGCCAGCAATTTGAATCTGAGGAGCTCCTACGAGCAGTACTTC. As protein: CASNLNLRSSYEQYF.

This rearrangement joins TRBV30 to TRBJ1-2; D may be TRBD1 (6 bases). This CDR3 region has 14 residues. Per germline, CDR1 GTSNPN and CDR2 SVGIG (reference sequence). CDR3: CGLSGADNADGYTF. For the CDR3, the DNA is TGTGGATTATCAGGGGCAGACAATGCCGATGGCTACACCTTC.

V is TRBV7-9 and J is TRBJ2-2; 12 bases map to TRBD2. Trimming at V came to 0 bases and at J to 0 bases, leaving 5 bases not matched to a gene. The CDR3 is made up of 19 amino acids. Germline CDR1 SEHNR, CDR2 FQNEAQ (reference sequence). The CDR3 here is CASSLARGTSGSNTGELFF. Written as DNA, the CDR3 is TGTGCCAGCAGCTTAGCCCGGGGGACTAGCGGGTCGAACACCGGGGAGCTGTTTTTT.